This entry lists 15 T cell receptor beta chains sequenced from one sample in a study of blood T cell repertoires in COVID-19. Generated by immunoSEQ multiplex PCR, the TCRdb table keeps only in-frame clones and is missing some. The data show 50,000 to 60,000 clones, roughly 80% seen once. The sample consisted of peripheral blood. The origin of the receptors is a human donor in a cohort sampled during active or convalescent COVID-19.

The chain has TRBV19 and TRBJ1-5, with 9 bases that match TRBD1. Germline CDR1 LNHDA, CDR2 SQIVND (reference sequence). This CDR3 spans 16 amino acids. The trim removed 3 bases at V and 3 bases at J, leaving 6 bases unmatched. The CDR3 DNA reads as TGTGCCAGTAGTATGAGGGACAGGGCTACCAATCAGCCCCAGCATTTT. It specifies CASSMRDRATNQPQHF.

This rearrangement joins TRBV4-1 to TRBJ2-7, with TRBD1 as a possible D gene (5 bases). The CDR3 is 14 residues long. From germline, CDR1 is MGHRA and CDR2 YSYEKL. The V end was cut by 1 base, the J end by 7 bases, with 14 bases between. The CDR3 protein is CASSQGGHPSEQYF. The DNA for the CDR3 is TGCGCCAGCAGCCAAGGAGGACACCCTTCTGAGCAGTACTTC.

This chain connects TRBV7-2 to TRBJ2-7, with D perhaps matching TRBD2 (5 bases). From germline, CDR1 is SGHTA and CDR2 FQGNSA. V lost 0 bases, J lost 1 base, and 13 bases lay in between. The CDR3 is made up of 16 amino acids. The CDR3 bases are TGTGCCAGCAGCTTAGCGCTGAGCGGCCATTCCTACGAGCAGTACTTC. Translating gives CASSLALSGHSYEQYF. Together with reference TRBV7-2 and TRBJ2-7, the CDR3 gives the full variable domain: GAGVSQSPSNKVTEKGKDVELRCDPISGHTALYWYRQSLGQGLEFLIYFQGNSAPDKSGLPSDRFSAERTGGSVSTLTIQRTQQEDSAVYLCASSLALSGHSYEQYFGPGTRLTVT.

The chain is built from TRBV7-2 and TRBJ2-5; no clear D. The germline gives CDR1 SGHTA, CDR2 FQGNSA. V shed 5 bases and J shed 2 bases, with 18 bases lying between them. This CDR3 has 16 residues. The CDR3 DNA sequence: TGTGCCAGCAGCCCCTCTTTCTTACAGACACAAGAGACCCAGTACTTC. This translates into CASSPSFLQTQETQYF.

The CDR3 DNA is TGTGCCAGCAGTGAAGGGATCGGGTGGAACATTCAGTACTTC. This encodes CASSEGIGWNIQYF. The V and J genes are TRBV6-1 and TRBJ2-4; D not resolved. The CDR3 covers 14 residues. V lost 1 base and J lost 7, with 11 bases in between. Germline CDR1 and CDR2: MNHNS and SASEGT.

This chain's CDR3 is CASSYPLGDTQYF. DNA of the CDR3: TGTGCCAGCAGTTACCCACTTGGAGATACGCAGTATTTT. The rearrangement links TRBV6-2 or TRBV6-3 to TRBJ2-3; D gene ambiguous. CDR1 is MNHEY, CDR2 SVGEGT, per germline. V dropped 2 bases and J dropped 5 bases, with 8 bases sitting between them. The CDR3 runs to 13 residues.

This chain connects TRBV27 to TRBJ1-4, with D unresolved. Trimming removed 4 bases at V and 8 bases at J, with 11 bases between. Germline loops: CDR1 MNHEY, CDR2 SMNVEV (reference sequence). The CDR3 contains 13 residues. The CDR3 coding sequence is TGTGCCAGCAGTTCGAGAGCCCGGGAAAAACTGTTTTTT. This encodes CASSSRAREKLFF.

This clone has just a few counts. The chain's CDR3 is CASSLSGGEETQYF. The DNA for the CDR3 is TGTGCCAGCAGCTTAAGCGGGGGGGAAGAGACCCAGTACTTC. The chain joins TRBV11-3 to TRBJ2-5; TRBD2 aligns across 10 bases. V was clipped by 2 bases and J by 3 bases; unmatched bases: 0. From germline, CDR1 is SGHNT and CDR2 YENEEA. This CDR3 contains 14 residues.

This chain connects TRBV3-1 (or the pseudogene TRBV3-2) to TRBJ2-1; D perhaps matches TRBD1 (5 bases). This CDR3 contains 15 residues. CDR1 and CDR2 (germline): LGHDT, YNNKEL (reference sequence). Trimming cost V 3 bases and J 0 bases, with 9 bases left between them. The CDR3 coding sequence is TGTGCCAGCAGCCATGGCAGGGCCTCCTACAATGAGCAGTTCTTC. Translating it yields CASSHGRASYNEQFF.

The V call is TRBV5-1, the J call TRBJ2-2; TRBD2 aligns across 11 bases. CDR3 size: 16 residues. J gave up 1 base and V 4 bases, and 3 bases lay outside the gene matches. CDR1 SGHRS and CDR2 YFSETQ come from the germline V gene. CDR3 nucleotide sequence: TGCGCCAGCAGCATGGGACTAGCGGAGAACACCGGGGAGCTGTTTTTT. Protein: CASSMGLAENTGELFF.

This clone has more than one count but fewer than ten. The CDR3 nucleotides read TGTGCCAGCAGCGCCAGGGGGCGCCTGGCCGGGGAGCTGTTTTTT. Its protein product is CASSARGRLAGELFF. The gene calls are TRBV7-2 and TRBJ2-2; 8 bases agree with TRBD1. The CDR3 extends over 15 amino acids. The V gene end was trimmed by 5 bases and the J gene end by 6 bases; junction bases not matched to a gene: 8. Germline-derived CDR1 and CDR2 are SGHTA and FQGNSA.

This clone was seen more than once but under ten times. The CDR3 is CASSYSPLAGAYEQYF. The CDR3 bases are TGTGCCAGCAGTTACTCCCCCTTAGCGGGGGCCTACGAGCAGTACTTC. The chain links TRBV6-5 to TRBJ2-7; TRBD2 agrees at 9 bases. The germline CDR1 and CDR2 sequences are MNHEY and SVGAGI. After removal of 0 bases from V and 2 bases from J, the junction contained 5 bases not matched to a gene. The CDR3 length is 16 residues.

Here the CDR3 reads CSVDRNTEAFF. The CDR3 DNA is TGCAGCGTTGACAGGAACACTGAAGCTTTCTTT. The chain recombines TRBV29-1 with TRBJ1-1, with D unclear. The V gene's germline CDR1 is SQVTM and CDR2 ANQGSEA. The CDR3 has 11 amino acids. V was clipped by 3 bases and J by 1 base, with 3 bases between them.

This clone was observed many times. The CDR3 DNA sequence: TGTGCCAGCAGGCCCCGACCGGGGTCCGGGGAGCTGTTTTTT. It codes for CASRPRPGSGELFF. This sequence joins TRBV6-5 and TRBJ2-2; tentatively, D is TRBD2 (5 bases). This CDR3 is built from 14 residues. V was pared by 6 bases and J by 6 bases, with 14 bases between. The germline CDR1 and CDR2 sequences are MNHEY and SVGAGI.

This clone was recorded only once. One end of the junction is discordant with germline, which a read error may explain. The chain combines TRBV7-7 with TRBJ2-1, with 11 positions matching TRBD2. The germline V gene encodes CDR1 SSHAT and CDR2 FNYEAQ (reference sequence). The CDR3 has 15 residues. CDR3 coding DNA: TGTGCTAGCAGCAGACTAGCGGGGCCCTACAATGAGCAGTTCTTC. Residues: CASSRLAGPYNEQFF. Filled out from reference TRBV7-7 and TRBJ2-1, the complete variable domain reads GAGVSQSPRYKVTKRGQDVTLRCDPISSHATLYWYQQALGQGPEFLTYFNYEAQPDKSGLPSDRFSAERPEGSISTLTIQRTEQRDSAMYRCASSRLAGPYNEQFFGPGTRLTVL.